This T cell receptor (beta chain) was captured by sequencing in a study of T cell repertoires in cytomegalovirus infection. Looking at the study overall: It can be stated that public TCR beta signatures indicated CMV infection as well as a matching HLA type.

CDR1 and CDR2 from the germline V gene are LNHDA and SQIVND (reference sequence). The V gene lost 4 bases and the J gene lost 11 bases, with 17 bases spanning the gap. The CDR3 consists of 13 residues. On this clonotype itself: Its matching antigen is unknown.

TCRdb processed the reads anew with MiXCR; each CDR3 protein has one entry. The repertoire holds 700,000 to 850,000 distinct CDR3 sequences, with approximately 32% as singletons. Findings and caveats of the study: HLA-C-restricted CMV clonotypes gave the most frequent clonotype in two of eight donors. Cumulative frequency of public TCR beta families picked out carriers of CMV plus the relevant HLA.

The TCR comes from a human donor in good health (CMV status not recorded). Some clones in this sample may be carry-over from other donors' samples. The chain links TRBV19 to TRBJ1-1; D perhaps matches TRBD1 (6 bases). Here the sequenced sample was cultured CD8+ T cells from PBMCs, taken from culture after CMV antigen stimulation. DNA of the CDR3: TGTGCCAGTAGTAACCCCGGACAGATTAAGGCTTTCTTT. Translating gives CASSNPGQIKAFF.